This TCR beta chain derives from a study of T cells in localized non-small cell lung cancer. There are 12 residues in the CDR3. The V end lost 10 bases, the J end lost 6 bases, and 13 bases lay between the germline ends. CDR1 is MDHEN and CDR2 is SYDVKM in the germline V gene. Regarding the study as a whole: Higher blood T cell density tracked longer overall survival. Tumor trailed uninvolved adjacent lung in T cell clonality, which peaked there.

The assay was immunoSEQ multiplex PCR, and TCRdb's table has in-frame clones only and misses some. Of 6,600 or so clones in the sample, around 50% are singletons; the top ten hold around 2.8%. As regards this clone: Its antigen is not identified.

This sample comprised lymph node tissue, obtained before any cancer treatment. This sequence was found in a female donor older than 55 with stage I lung adenocarcinoma. The rearrangement links TRBV28 to TRBJ1-5; D ambiguous. CDR3 sequence: CATRPDIQPQHF. The CDR3, as DNA: TGTGCCACCCGGCCGGATATTCAGCCCCAGCATTTT.